The 21 T cell receptor beta chains presented below share a single source sample, sequenced in a study of CD8+ T cells in alopecia areata. In each case, RNA was isolated and then reverse transcribed into cDNA as the sequencing template. Libraries were prepared by immunoSEQ multiplex PCR; TCRdb keeps only in-frame clonotypes and omits some of them. The sample lists some 150,000 clones; roughly 60% were seen once. Source material: CD8+ T cells sorted from blood. The receptors here all came from a human donor in good health.

As regards this clone: The junction differs from germline at one of its ends, possibly a read error. The genes are TRBV7-7 and TRBJ2-1, with D hard to call. Germline-derived CDR1 and CDR2 are SSHAT and FNYEAQ (reference sequence). CDR3 length: 13 amino acids. The chain's CDR3 is CASSLGQYNEQFF. The CDR3 nucleotides read TGTGCTAGCAGCTTAGGGCAGTACAATGAGCAGTTCTTC.

The gene calls are TRBV5-6 and TRBJ2-7; the D gene is possibly TRBD2 (6 bases). This CDR3 has 13 residues. Germline CDR1 SGHDT, CDR2 YYEEEE. Trimming took 0 bases from V and 6 from J, leaving 10 bases between them. As DNA, the CDR3 is TGTGCCAGCAGCTTGGGGGCTAGCGCCGAGCAGTACTTC. Translated, it gives CASSLGASAEQYF.

The chain uses TRBV19 and TRBJ2-7; D ambiguous. This CDR3 has 13 amino acids. Germline-derived CDR1 and CDR2 are LNHDA and SQIVND (reference sequence). V was pared by 1 base and J by 5 bases, with 9 bases between. Here the CDR3 reads CASSIGQLNEQYF. As DNA, the CDR3 is TGTGCCAGTAGTATAGGACAACTTAACGAGCAGTACTTC. Filled out from reference TRBV19 and TRBJ2-7, the complete variable domain reads DGGITQSPKYLFRKEGQNVTLSCEQNLNHDAMYWYRQDPGQGLRLIYYSQIVNDFQKGDIAEGYSVSREKKESFPLTVTSAQKNPTAFYLCASSIGQLNEQYFGPGTRLTVT.

This clone was detected a few times. J is TRBJ2-3 and V is TRBV29-1, with D possibly TRBD2 on 5 matching bases. V dropped 3 bases and J dropped 2 bases, with 12 bases sitting between them. The CDR3 length is 14 residues. Germline-derived CDR1 and CDR2 are SQVTM and ANQGSEA. As DNA, the CDR3 is TGCAGCGTTGATGACGGGGTGGCCACAGATACGCAGTATTTT. This translates into CSVDDGVATDTQYF.

Only one count was recorded for this clone. This rearrangement joins TRBV7-9 to TRBJ2-5, with D uncertain. The V gene's germline CDR1 is SEHNR and CDR2 FQNEAQ (reference sequence). Trimming took off 4 bases at V and 3 bases at J, with 12 bases between the two ends. The CDR3 runs 14 residues. The CDR3 nucleotides are TGTGCCAGCAGCTCCGGTAGTCCCGAAGAGACCCAGTACTTC. Translating gives CASSSGSPEETQYF.

The chain employs TRBV7-6 and TRBJ2-5, with 7 positions matching TRBD2. The germline CDR1 and CDR2 sequences are SGHVS and FNYEAQ. The CDR3 has 14 amino acids. V was pared by 1 base and J by 5 bases, with 4 bases of the junction left unmatched. As DNA, the CDR3 is TGTGCCAGCAGCTTAGGCGGGAGCGGGGAGACCCAGTACTTC. Encoded protein: CASSLGGSGETQYF.

The rearrangement joins TRBV11-2 to TRBJ2-5, with 7 positions matching TRBD2. This CDR3 has 13 residues. Germline V gene lookup returns CDR1 SGHAT and CDR2 FQNNGV. The V gene end was trimmed by 3 bases and the J gene end by 7 bases; junction bases not matched to a gene: 5. The CDR3 region is CASSLGGMGTQYF. DNA of the CDR3: TGTGCCAGCAGCTTGGGGGGGATGGGGACCCAGTACTTC.

The chain joins TRBV4-1 to TRBJ2-5; TRBD2 is a possible D gene (6 bases). This CDR3 region has 16 residues. Germline values: CDR1 MGHRA, CDR2 YSYEKL. Trimming shortened V by 1 base and J by 1 base, and 13 bases separated the two germline ends. The CDR3 region is CASSQALADAQETQYF. The CDR3 coding sequence is TGCGCCAGCAGCCAAGCTTTAGCGGATGCCCAAGAGACCCAGTACTTC.

The genes are TRBV29-1 and TRBJ2-2, with TRBD2 matching 10 bases. The V gene end was trimmed by 4 bases and the J gene end by 3 bases; junction bases not matched to a gene: 11. Looked up from germline, CDR1 is SQVTM and CDR2 is ANQGSEA. The CDR3 length is 17 residues. CDR3: CSVGIPASGRYTGELFF. DNA for the CDR3: TGCAGCGTTGGAATTCCGGCTAGCGGGAGATACACCGGGGAGCTGTTTTTT.

The chain has TRBV7-2 and TRBJ2-1, with 8 bases lining up with TRBD2. Germline trimming cut 4 bases from V and 6 bases from J; bases unmatched to any gene: 5. CDR3 size: 14 residues. CDR1 SGHTA and CDR2 FQGNSA come from the germline V gene. DNA for the CDR3: TGTGCCAGCAGCTCAAGGACTAGCTTCAATGAGCAGTTCTTC. Amino acids: CASSSRTSFNEQFF.

This chain connects TRBV9 to TRBJ2-7; a weak D match, TRBD1 (5 bases). Trimming removed 0 bases from V and 6 bases from J, with 10 bases in between. The length of the CDR3 is 13 residues. From germline, CDR1 is SGDLS and CDR2 YYNGEE. CDR3 in amino acids: CASSVGRGGEQYF. CDR3 sequence (DNA): TGTGCCAGCAGCGTAGGTAGGGGTGGCGAGCAGTACTTC. Based on the CDR3 plus reference TRBV9 and TRBJ2-7, the full variable domain is DSGVTQTPKHLITATGQRVTLRCSPRSGDLSVYWYQQSLDQGLQFLIQYYNGEERAKGNILERFSAQQFPDLHSELNLSSLELGDSALYFCASSVGRGGEQYFGPGTRLTVT.

This clone was seen only a few times. The genes are TRBV7-9 and TRBJ2-1; possible D gene TRBD2, 5 bases. This CDR3 spans 14 amino acids. The ends were cut back, 11 bases at V and 9 bases at J, with 23 bases in the middle. Germline-derived CDR1 and CDR2 are SEHNR and FQNEAQ (reference sequence). The CDR3 is CADTRGPAPPEQFF. CDR3 DNA sequence: TGTGCCGACACAAGAGGGCCGGCCCCACCTGAGCAGTTCTTC.

The chain has TRBV28 and TRBJ1-5, with D unresolved. CDR1 and CDR2 (germline): MDHEN, SYDVKM. CDR3 length equals 15 residues. V was pared by 5 bases and J by 0 bases, with 11 bases between. CDR3 in amino acids: CASSQISLSNQPQHF. CDR3 coding DNA: TGTGCCAGCAGTCAAATCAGTCTTAGCAATCAGCCCCAGCATTTT. Variable domain in full (rest from reference TRBV28 and TRBJ1-5): DVKVTQSSRYLVKRTGEKVFLECVQDMDHENMFWYRQDPGLGLRLIYFSYDVKMKEKGDIPEGYSVSREKKERFSLILESASTNQTSMYLCASSQISLSNQPQHFGDGTRLSIL.

This chain connects TRBV30 to TRBJ1-1, with unresolved D. Germline loops: CDR1 GTSNPN, CDR2 SVGIG (reference sequence). The CDR3 is made up of 14 amino acids. V gave up 1 base and J gave up 3 bases, with 12 bases separating them. In DNA form, the CDR3 reads TGTGCCTGGAGTGAACCGGTACCGGACACTGAAGCTTTCTTT. Protein: CAWSEPVPDTEAFF.

In its sample, this clone was seen a few times. The chain combines TRBV27 with TRBJ2-7; 9 bases align to TRBD2. From germline, CDR1 is MNHEY and CDR2 SMNVEV (reference sequence). V dropped 6 bases and J dropped 4; count of bases not matched to a gene: 7. This CDR3 contains 14 residues. CDR3 in amino acids: CASSNSGSYYEQYF. The CDR3 DNA sequence: TGTGCCAGCAGCAATAGCGGGAGTTATTACGAGCAGTACTTC.

V is TRBV29-1 and J is TRBJ2-3; no reliable D call. Germline V gene sequence: CDR1 SQVTM, CDR2 ANQGSEA. The V end was cut by 4 bases, the J end by 1 base, with 6 bases between. This CDR3 is built from 12 residues. CDR3: CSVVQGTDTQYF. The CDR3 coding sequence is TGCAGCGTTGTGCAGGGCACAGATACGCAGTATTTT.

In its sample, this clone was seen a few times. The chain links TRBV10-1 to TRBJ2-1; 8 nucleotides line up with TRBD2. CDR1 WNHNN and CDR2 SYGVQD come from the germline V gene (reference sequence). The CDR3 spans 14 residues. V lost 2 bases, J lost 9 bases, and 6 bases stayed unmatched. The CDR3 is CASSEVGLAGEQFF. CDR3 nucleotides: TGCGCCAGCAGTGAGGTTGGACTAGCCGGTGAGCAGTTCTTC.

CDR3 in amino acids: CASSPQRGSTDTQYF. The CDR3 nucleotides read TGTGCCAGCAGCCCACAGCGGGGTAGCACAGATACGCAGTATTTT. The chain is built from TRBV11-2 and TRBJ2-3; TRBD2 agrees at 7 bases. This CDR3 comprises 15 residues. Germline V lookup: CDR1 SGHAT, CDR2 FQNNGV. The ends lost 5 bases at V and 0 bases at J; junction bases unmatched: 5. The full variable domain, in which reference TRBV11-2 and TRBJ2-3 provide the parts outside the CDR3, is EAGVAQSPRYKIIEKRQSVAFWCNPISGHATLYWYQQILGQGPKLLIQFQNNGVVDDSQLPKDRFSAERLKGVDSTLKIQPAKLEDSAVYLCASSPQRGSTDTQYFGPGTRLTVL.

In this sample, this clone turned up a few times. The chain joins TRBV29-1 to TRBJ2-7; tentatively, D is TRBD1 (5 bases). Between the trimmed V and J ends, which lost 5 bases and 7 bases, there was a span of 9 bases. Germline lookup yields CDR1 SQVTM and CDR2 ANQGSEA. The CDR3 consists of 10 residues. CDR3 region: CSVFDREQYF. In DNA, the CDR3 is TGCAGCGTTTTCGACAGAGAGCAGTACTTC.

This rearrangement joins TRBV15 to TRBJ1-2; D may be TRBD1 (5 bases). The CDR3 totals 15 residues. Trimming took 0 bases from V and 4 from J, leaving 12 bases between them. Looked up from germline, CDR1 is LNHNV and CDR2 is YYDKDF (reference sequence). The CDR3 nucleotides are TGTGCCACCAGCAGAGATCCTCGGACACGCTATGGCTACACCTTC. Protein: CATSRDPRTRYGYTF.

The V gene is TRBV29-1, the J gene TRBJ2-7; D tentatively fits TRBD1 or TRBD2 (5 bases each). The CDR3 contains 12 residues. Between the trimmed V and J ends, which lost 3 bases and 3 bases, there was a span of 9 bases. Germline assignment: CDR1 SQVTM and CDR2 ANQGSEA. CDR3 sequence: CSVEGRYYEQYF. DNA for the CDR3: TGCAGCGTTGAGGGACGGTACTACGAGCAGTACTTC.